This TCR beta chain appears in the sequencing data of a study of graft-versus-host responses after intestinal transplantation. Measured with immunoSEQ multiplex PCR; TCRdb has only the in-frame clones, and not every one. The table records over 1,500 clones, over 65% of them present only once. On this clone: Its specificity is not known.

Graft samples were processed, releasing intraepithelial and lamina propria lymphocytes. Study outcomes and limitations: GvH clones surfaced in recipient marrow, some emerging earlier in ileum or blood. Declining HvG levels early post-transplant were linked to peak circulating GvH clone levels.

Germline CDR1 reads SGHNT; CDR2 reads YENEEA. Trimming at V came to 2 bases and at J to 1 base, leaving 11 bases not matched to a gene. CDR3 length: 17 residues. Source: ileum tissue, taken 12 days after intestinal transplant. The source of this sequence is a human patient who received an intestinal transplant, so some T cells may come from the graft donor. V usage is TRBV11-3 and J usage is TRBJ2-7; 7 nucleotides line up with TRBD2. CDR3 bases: TGTGCCAGCAGCTTATTTGTTAGCGGGTGTGGTTCCTACGAGCAGTACTTC. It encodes CASSLFVSGCGSYEQYF.